This TCR beta chain is drawn from a study of blood T cells in healthy people across ages (dated by TCRdb to the mid-2010s). Turning to the overall study: In model experiments, template switching captured roughly one uniquely barcoded TCR beta cDNA molecule for every two T cells. Four age groups were formed from the donors: young (average 16 years), middle-aged (approximately 42), aged (62) and long-lived (about 80). To avoid experimental bias, donors of different ages were spread randomly across the sequencing lanes. Two additional independent replicas of 1 million unique cDNA reads from the same blood draw were analyzed for two donors (one aged 18 to 30 and one aged 80 or older). Using deep sequencing normalized with unique cDNA molecular identifiers, the study measured how TCR beta repertoire diversity changes with age. Study-wide conclusions, independent of this receptor: The percentage of naive T cells measured by flow cytometry correlated strongly with observed TCR beta diversity. Estimates of total diversity based on one million sequenced T cells were considered lower bounds and underestimates. As age increased, observed TCR beta diversity per million T cells dropped in a roughly linear way, and a significant reduction was already evident by age 40. Compared with the aged group, the long-lived group had more naive CD4+ T cells, fewer expanded clones and increased TCR diversity, a pattern suggesting age selection. The CMV infection status of donors was not known, potentially confounding age-related changes in expanded clonotypes. Because profiling used bulk unsorted PBMCs, naive and antigen-experienced compartments could not be compared conclusively.

A word on this clonotype: Its cognate antigen has yet to be identified. One base away there is no much larger clone; base qualities are not given.

The library was prepared using 5' RACE. The data were produced on an Illumina HiSeq 2500. The second PCR ran for about 7 to 11 cycles and used a J-beta primer mix along with a sample-barcoded 5' primer. A template-switch 5' adaptor carrying 12 random nucleotides introduced a unique molecular identifier onto each TCR beta cDNA molecule. Each sample yielded at least 3 million CDR3-containing paired-end reads. The Mint cDNA synthesis kit, primed by a TRBC-specific oligonucleotide, was used to synthesize first-strand cDNA from all RNA. Following uracil-DNA glycosylase treatment, a first 18-cycle PCR with universal primers M1SS and BC2_uni_R was performed on all cDNA. In the original analysis: For normalization, 1 million high-quality reads were randomly selected from each sample, with every read carrying a distinct molecular identifier. Instead of being binned into consensus sequences, reads with shared molecular identifiers were discarded. MiTCR, with a Q25 quality threshold and the strictest error-elimination algorithm, was used for CDR3 identification, clonotype clustering and error correction. A nonparametric unseen species model with Euler transformation was used to estimate a lower bound on total TCR beta diversity. The public reads were quality trimmed at Q25 with fastp and then assembled into clones with MiXCR by TCRdb, keeping productive beta chains. Every distinct CDR3 protein forms one entry, paired with its most common genes and DNA. These V and J calls are TCRdb output, not the study's own analysis. The sample table holds about 1.4 million distinct CDR3 sequences, of which 59% were seen once. Roughly 7% of the sample is taken by the ten largest.

CDR1 and CDR2 (MNHEY, SVGAGI) derive from the germline V gene. Trimming costs V 0 bases and J 0 bases, and their ends lie 11 bases apart. From the cysteine through the phenylalanine, the CDR3 covers 16 amino acids. Only the CDR3 DNA is retained, 48 bases long and in frame from the first base. The donors were 40 or so Caucasian individuals from Russia, aged roughly 6 to 90 years, who were systemically healthy. Each donor gave ten milliliters of peripheral blood, collected into EDTA-treated Vacutainer tubes. Ficoll-Paque density-gradient centrifugation was used to isolate PBMCs, with at least 6 million per sample. Total RNA was extracted from PBMCs with Trizol reagent, with at least 5.5 micrograms obtained per sample. For every donor, an aliquot of PBMCs went through flow cytometry to measure the percentages of naive CD45RAhigh/CD27high T cells.

The chain joins TRBV6-5 to TRBJ1-2; possibly the D gene is TRBD1, per 6 matching bases. Specimen: blood. This TCR came from a man aged 18-30 years in good health. The CDR3 has the sequence CASSYSRGPSNYGYTF. Read as DNA, the sequence is TGTGCCAGCAGTTACTCCAGGGGACCGTCTAACTATGGCTACACCTTC.